Below are 5 T cell receptor beta chains sequenced from a single sample in a study of blood T cell repertoires in COVID-19. The table came from immunoSEQ multiplex PCR; TCRdb's copy has only in-frame clones and leaves some out. The sample lists under 200,000 clones; around 74% were seen once. Sequencing was carried out using peripheral blood. All receptors derive from a woman over 75 with acute or convalescent COVID-19.

V and J are TRBV12-3 or TRBV12-4 and TRBJ1-2, with TRBD1 as a possible D gene (6 bases). V lost 6 bases and J lost 4, with 9 bases in between. This CDR3 contains 12 residues. For the CDR3, the DNA is TGTGCCAGCAGCCAGGGGTTCTATGGCTACACCTTC. It is translated as CASSQGFYGYTF.

V is TRBV19 and J is TRBJ1-1; TRBD1 matches at 8 bases. This CDR3 has 15 amino acids. Trimming cost V 5 bases and J 7 bases; bases outside gene matches: 12. Germline CDR1 reads LNHDA; CDR2 reads SQIVND (reference sequence). As DNA, the CDR3 is TGTGCCAGTAGTGGAAGACAGGGGCATTCGGGTGAAGCTTTCTTT. This codes for CASSGRQGHSGEAFF. The variable domain in full, completed from reference TRBV19 and TRBJ1-1, reads DGGITQSPKYLFRKEGQNVTLSCEQNLNHDAMYWYRQDPGQGLRLIYYSQIVNDFQKGDIAEGYSVSREKKESFPLTVTSAQKNPTAFYLCASSGRQGHSGEAFFGQGTRLTVV.

V usage is TRBV7-9 and J usage is TRBJ2-2, with TRBD1 identical over 7 bases. V trimming: 3 bases; J trimming: 0 bases; junction bases outside the gene matches: 13. The CDR3 consists of 19 residues. Germline-derived CDR1 and CDR2 are SEHNR and FQNEAQ (reference sequence). The CDR3 bases are TGTGCCAGCAGCTTTCAGGACAGGTTTAGTGTTACGAACACCGGGGAGCTGTTTTTT. This codes for CASSFQDRFSVTNTGELFF.

The chain couples TRBV28 to TRBJ1-3, with 8 bases matching TRBD1. In germline, CDR1 is MDHEN, CDR2 SYDVKM. Trimming removed 8 bases from V and 0 bases from J; junction bases left unmatched: 6. This CDR3 has 15 residues. CDR3 residues: CASSGQGHSGNTIYF. For the CDR3, the DNA is TGTGCCAGCTCCGGACAGGGCCACTCTGGAAACACCATATATTTT.

The genes are TRBV7-2 and TRBJ2-2; TRBD2 agrees at 8 bases. This CDR3 has 15 residues. V lost 4 bases, J lost 5 bases, and 6 bases stayed unmatched. The germline gives CDR1 SGHTA, CDR2 FQGNSA. The CDR3 bases are TGTGCCAGCAGCTACAGCGGGAGTGGTACCGGGGAGCTGTTTTTT. It yields the protein CASSYSGSGTGELFF.